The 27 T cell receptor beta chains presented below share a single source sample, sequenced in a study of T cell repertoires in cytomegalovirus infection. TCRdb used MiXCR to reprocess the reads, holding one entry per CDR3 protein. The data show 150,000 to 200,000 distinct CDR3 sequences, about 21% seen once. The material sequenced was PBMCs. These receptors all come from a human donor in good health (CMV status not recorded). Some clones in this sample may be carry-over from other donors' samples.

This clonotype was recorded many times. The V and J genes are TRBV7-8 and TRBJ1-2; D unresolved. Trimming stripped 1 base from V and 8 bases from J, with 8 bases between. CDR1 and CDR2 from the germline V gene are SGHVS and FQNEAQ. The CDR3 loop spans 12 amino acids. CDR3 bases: TGTGCCAGCAGCTTAGGACCGGAGGGCTACACCTTC. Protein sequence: CASSLGPEGYTF.

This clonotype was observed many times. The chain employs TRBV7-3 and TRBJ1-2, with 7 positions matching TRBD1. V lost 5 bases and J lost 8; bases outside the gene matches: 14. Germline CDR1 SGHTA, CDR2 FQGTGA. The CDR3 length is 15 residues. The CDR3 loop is CASSATTGLYGGYTF. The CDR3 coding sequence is TGTGCCAGCAGCGCCACGACAGGGCTTTATGGCGGCTACACCTTC. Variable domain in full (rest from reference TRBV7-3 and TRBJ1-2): GAGVSQTPSNKVTEKGKYVELRCDPISGHTALYWYRQSLGQGPEFLIYFQGTGAADDSGLPNDRFFAVRPEGSVSTLKIQRTERGDSAVYLCASSATTGLYGGYTFGSGTRLTVV.

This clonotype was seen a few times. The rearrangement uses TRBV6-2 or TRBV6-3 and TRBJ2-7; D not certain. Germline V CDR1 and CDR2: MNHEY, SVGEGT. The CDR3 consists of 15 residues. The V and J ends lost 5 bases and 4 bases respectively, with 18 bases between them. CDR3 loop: CASSEPVDPGYEQYF. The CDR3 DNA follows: TGTGCCAGCAGTGAACCTGTCGACCCTGGGTACGAGCAGTACTTC.

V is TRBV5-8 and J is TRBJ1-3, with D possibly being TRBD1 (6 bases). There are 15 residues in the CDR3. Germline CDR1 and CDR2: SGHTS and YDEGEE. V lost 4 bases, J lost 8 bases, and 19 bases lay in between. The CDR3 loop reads CASSAAGVRGHTIYF. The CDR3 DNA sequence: TGTGCCAGCAGCGCGGCAGGGGTTCGCGGGCACACCATATATTTT.

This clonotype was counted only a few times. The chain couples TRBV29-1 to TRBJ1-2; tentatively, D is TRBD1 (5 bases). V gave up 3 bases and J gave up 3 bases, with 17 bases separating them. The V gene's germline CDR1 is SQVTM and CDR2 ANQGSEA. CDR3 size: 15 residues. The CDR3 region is CSVERRGRDDYGYTF. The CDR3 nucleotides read TGCAGCGTTGAGAGGAGAGGCAGGGACGACTATGGCTACACCTTC.

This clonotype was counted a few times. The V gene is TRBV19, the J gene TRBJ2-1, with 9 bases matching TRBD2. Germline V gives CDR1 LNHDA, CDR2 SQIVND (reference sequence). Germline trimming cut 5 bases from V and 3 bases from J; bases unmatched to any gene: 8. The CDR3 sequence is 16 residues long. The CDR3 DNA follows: TGTGCCAGTAGTCTATCGGGACTAGCCCTCTACAATGAGCAGTTCTTC. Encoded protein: CASSLSGLALYNEQFF.

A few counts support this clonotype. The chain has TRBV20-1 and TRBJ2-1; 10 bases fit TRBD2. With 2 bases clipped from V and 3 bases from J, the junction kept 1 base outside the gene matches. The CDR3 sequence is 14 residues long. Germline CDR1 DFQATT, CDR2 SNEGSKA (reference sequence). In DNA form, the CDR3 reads TGCAGTGCTAGAAGGACTAGCGGCTACAATGAGCAGTTCTTC. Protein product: CSARRTSGYNEQFF.

CDR3 DNA sequence: TGCAGTGCTAGATCTCCTTTACAGGGAGATAGCAATCAGCCCCAGCATTTT. Its translation: CSARSPLQGDSNQPQHF. V is TRBV20-1 and J is TRBJ1-5; D perhaps matches TRBD1 (6 bases). Trimming removed 2 bases from V and 0 bases from J, with 17 bases in between. CDR1 and CDR2 (germline): DFQATT, SNEGSKA (reference sequence). The CDR3 spans 17 residues.

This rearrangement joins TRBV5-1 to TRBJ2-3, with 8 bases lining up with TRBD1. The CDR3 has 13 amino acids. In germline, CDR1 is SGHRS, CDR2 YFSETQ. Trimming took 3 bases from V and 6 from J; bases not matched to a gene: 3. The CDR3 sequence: CASSSDRVDTQYF. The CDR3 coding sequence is TGCGCCAGCAGCTCGGACAGGGTGGATACGCAGTATTTT.

This chain's CDR3 is CASSLASGASYNEQFF. CDR3 nucleotides: TGTGCCAGTAGTCTGGCTAGCGGAGCCTCCTACAATGAGCAGTTCTTC. This chain uses TRBV19 with TRBJ2-1; 7 nucleotides match TRBD2. Losses at the gene ends were 5 bases for V and 0 bases for J; bases not matched to a gene: 7. This CDR3 is built from 16 residues. In germline, CDR1 is LNHDA, CDR2 SQIVND (reference sequence). Based on the CDR3 plus reference TRBV19 and TRBJ2-1, the full variable domain is DGGITQSPKYLFRKEGQNVTLSCEQNLNHDAMYWYRQDPGQGLRLIYYSQIVNDFQKGDIAEGYSVSREKKESFPLTVTSAQKNPTAFYLCASSLASGASYNEQFFGPGTRLTVL.

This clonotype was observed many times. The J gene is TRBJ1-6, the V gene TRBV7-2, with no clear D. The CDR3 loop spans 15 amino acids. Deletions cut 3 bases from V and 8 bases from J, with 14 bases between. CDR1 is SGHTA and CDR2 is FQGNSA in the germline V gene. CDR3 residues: CASSFFNRPDSPLHF. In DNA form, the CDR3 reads TGTGCCAGCAGCTTCTTTAATAGACCCGATTCACCCCTCCACTTT.

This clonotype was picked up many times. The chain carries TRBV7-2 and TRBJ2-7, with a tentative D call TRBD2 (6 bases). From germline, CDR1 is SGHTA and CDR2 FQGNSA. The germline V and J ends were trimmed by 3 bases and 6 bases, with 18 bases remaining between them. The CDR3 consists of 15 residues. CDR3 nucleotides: TGTGCCAGCAGCTTCTTACGGCGGGACCGCCGCGAGCAGTACTTC. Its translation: CASSFLRRDRREQYF.

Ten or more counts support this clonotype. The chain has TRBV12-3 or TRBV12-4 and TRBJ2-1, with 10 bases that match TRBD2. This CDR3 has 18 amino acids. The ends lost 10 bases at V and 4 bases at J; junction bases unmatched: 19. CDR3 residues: CATVGTRIAGGRYNEQFF. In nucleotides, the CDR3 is TGTGCCACCGTCGGCACACGAATAGCGGGAGGACGGTACAATGAGCAGTTCTTC.

The CDR3 sequence is CASSVVASLGFTDTQYF. CDR3 bases: TGTGCCAGCAGCGTAGTCGCGTCACTCGGGTTTACAGATACGCAGTATTTT. V is TRBV9 and J is TRBJ2-3; D is ambiguous. V lost 0 bases, J lost 3 bases, and 17 bases lay in between. Looked up from germline, CDR1 is SGDLS and CDR2 is YYNGEE. The CDR3 totals 17 residues.

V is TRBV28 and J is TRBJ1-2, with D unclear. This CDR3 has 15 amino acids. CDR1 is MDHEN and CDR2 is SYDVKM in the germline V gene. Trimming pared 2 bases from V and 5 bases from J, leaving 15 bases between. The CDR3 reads CASSLGVATGYGYTF. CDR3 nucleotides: TGTGCCAGCAGTTTAGGGGTGGCAACGGGGTATGGCTACACCTTC.

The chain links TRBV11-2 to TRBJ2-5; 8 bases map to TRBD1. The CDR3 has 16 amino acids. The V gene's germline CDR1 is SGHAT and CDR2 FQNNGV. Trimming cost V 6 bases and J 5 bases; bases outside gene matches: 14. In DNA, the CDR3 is TGTGCCAGCAGGCAAAACGCAGGGGGCTCGAGGGAGACCCAGTACTTC. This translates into CASRQNAGGSRETQYF.

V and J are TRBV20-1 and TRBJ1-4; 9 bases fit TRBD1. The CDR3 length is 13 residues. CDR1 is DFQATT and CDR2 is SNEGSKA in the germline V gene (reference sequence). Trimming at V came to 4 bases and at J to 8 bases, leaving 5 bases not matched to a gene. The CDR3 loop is CSAIGTGTEKLFF. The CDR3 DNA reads TGCAGTGCTATAGGGACAGGGACGGAAAAACTGTTTTTT.

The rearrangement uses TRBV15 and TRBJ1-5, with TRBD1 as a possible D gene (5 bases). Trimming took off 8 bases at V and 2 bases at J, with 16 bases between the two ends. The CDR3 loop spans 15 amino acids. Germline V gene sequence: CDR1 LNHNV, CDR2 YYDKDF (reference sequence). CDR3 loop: CATAQSQGGNQPQHF. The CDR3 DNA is TGTGCCACCGCCCAGAGCCAAGGGGGCAATCAGCCCCAGCATTTT.

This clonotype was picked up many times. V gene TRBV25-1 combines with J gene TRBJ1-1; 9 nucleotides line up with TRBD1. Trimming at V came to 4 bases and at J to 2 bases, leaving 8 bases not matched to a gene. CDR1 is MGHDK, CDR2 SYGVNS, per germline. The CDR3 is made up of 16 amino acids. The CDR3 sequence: CASSGGTGYLNTEAFF. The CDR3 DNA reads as TGTGCCAGCAGTGGAGGGACAGGGTACCTAAACACTGAAGCTTTCTTT.

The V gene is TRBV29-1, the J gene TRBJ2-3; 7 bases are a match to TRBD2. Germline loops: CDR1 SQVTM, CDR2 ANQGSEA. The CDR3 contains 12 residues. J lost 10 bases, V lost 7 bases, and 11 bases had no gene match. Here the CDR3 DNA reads TGCAGCGACATGGACGGCGGGGGTCCGCAGTATTTT. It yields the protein CSDMDGGGPQYF.

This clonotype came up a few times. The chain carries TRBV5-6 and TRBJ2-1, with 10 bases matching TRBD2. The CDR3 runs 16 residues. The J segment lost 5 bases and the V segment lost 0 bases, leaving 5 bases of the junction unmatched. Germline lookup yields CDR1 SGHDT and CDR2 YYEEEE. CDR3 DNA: TGTGCCAGCAGCTTGGCAGGACTAGCGGCCGACAATGAGCAGTTCTTC. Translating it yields CASSLAGLAADNEQFF.

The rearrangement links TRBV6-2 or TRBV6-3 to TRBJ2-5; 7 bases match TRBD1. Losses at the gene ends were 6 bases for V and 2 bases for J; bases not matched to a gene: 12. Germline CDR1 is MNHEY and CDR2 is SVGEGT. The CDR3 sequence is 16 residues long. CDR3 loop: CASSSPRTGLQETQYF. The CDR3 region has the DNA TGTGCCAGCAGCTCACCGCGGACAGGCCTTCAAGAGACCCAGTACTTC.

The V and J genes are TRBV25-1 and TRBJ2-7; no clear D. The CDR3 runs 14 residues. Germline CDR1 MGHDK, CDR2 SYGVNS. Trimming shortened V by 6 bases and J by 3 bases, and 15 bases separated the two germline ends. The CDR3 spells CASSPRALSYEQYF. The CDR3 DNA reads TGTGCCAGCAGCCCCCGGGCCCTCAGCTACGAGCAGTACTTC.

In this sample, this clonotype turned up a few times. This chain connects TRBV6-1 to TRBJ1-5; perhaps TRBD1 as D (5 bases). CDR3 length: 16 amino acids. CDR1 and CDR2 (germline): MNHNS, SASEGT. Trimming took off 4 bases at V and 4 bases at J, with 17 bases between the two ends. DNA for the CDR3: TGTGCCAGCAGTGGTCGATTGGGGGGACCGAATCAGCCCCAGCATTTT. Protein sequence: CASSGRLGGPNQPQHF.

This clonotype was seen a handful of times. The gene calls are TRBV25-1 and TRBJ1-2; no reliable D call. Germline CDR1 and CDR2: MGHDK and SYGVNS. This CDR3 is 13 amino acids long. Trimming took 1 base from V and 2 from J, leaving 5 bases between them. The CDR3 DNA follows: TGTGCCAGCAGTGAATCCACAAACTATGGCTACACCTTC. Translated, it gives CASSESTNYGYTF.

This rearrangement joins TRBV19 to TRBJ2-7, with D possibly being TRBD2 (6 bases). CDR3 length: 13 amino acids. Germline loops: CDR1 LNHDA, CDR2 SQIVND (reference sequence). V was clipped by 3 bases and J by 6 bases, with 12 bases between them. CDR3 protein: CASSMEGHGEQYF. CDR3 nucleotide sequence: TGTGCCAGTAGTATGGAGGGCCACGGCGAGCAGTACTTC.

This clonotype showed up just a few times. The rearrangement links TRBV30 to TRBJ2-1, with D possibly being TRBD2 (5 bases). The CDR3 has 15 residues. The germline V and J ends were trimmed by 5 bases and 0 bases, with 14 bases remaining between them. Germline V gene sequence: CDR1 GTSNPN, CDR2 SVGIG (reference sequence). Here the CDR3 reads CAWVPLGSSYNEQFF. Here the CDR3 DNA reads TGTGCCTGGGTTCCTCTAGGGAGCTCCTACAATGAGCAGTTCTTC. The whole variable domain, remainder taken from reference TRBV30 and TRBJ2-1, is SQTIHQWPATLVQPVGSPLSLECTVEGTSNPNLYWYRQAAGRGLQLLFYSVGIGQISSEVPQNLSASRPQDRQFILSSKKLLLSDSGFYLCAWVPLGSSYNEQFFGPGTRLTVL.